This T cell receptor (beta chain) is drawn from a study of OX40 agonist ivuxolimab in advanced cancers. Study-wide results and caveats: Clones of CD4+ and CD8+ blood T cells grew by week 6 at doses of 0.1 to 3.0 mg/kg. Patients with a partial response at 0.1-3.0 mg/kg had among the lowest clonal expansion.

Turning to this clone: Its antigen is undetermined.

Profiled with immunoSEQ multiplex PCR; TCRdb holds only in-frame clones, not every one. Here the sample spans some 70,000 clones, approximately 90% being singletons. The V and J ends lost 4 bases and 5 bases, in that order; junction bases with no gene match: 6. CDR1 and CDR2 (germline): SGHNT, YYREEE (reference sequence). The CDR3 is 15 amino acids. The chain has TRBV5-4 and TRBJ1-6, with 7 bases matching TRBD1. The receptor was isolated from an adult with an advanced solid tumor such as melanoma, head and neck, liver or kidney cancer. The material was CD4+ or CD8+ T cells sorted from blood, obtained in a trial of the OX40 agonist ivuxolimab. In nucleotides, the CDR3 is TGTGCCAGCAGCCTGGAGGGGGCGAATAATTCACCCCTCCACTTT. It is translated as CASSLEGANNSPLHF.